Detailed here is one TCR beta chain. Its antigen is not known. Germline V CDR1 and CDR2: LNHNV, YYDKDF (reference sequence). The ends were cut back, 0 bases at V and 5 bases at J, with 7 bases in the middle. CDR3 length: 13 amino acids. The sample belongs to a study of graft-versus-host responses after intestinal transplantation. Produced via immunoSEQ multiplex PCR; TCRdb's table is partial and in-frame only. This sample carries 110,000 to 150,000 clones, 80% to 95% of them seen once, and the ten largest clones take approximately 0.2%. The J gene is TRBJ2-5, the V gene TRBV15; a weak D match, TRBD2 (5 bases). The TCR sequence derives from a human donor who received an intestinal transplant. Sequences were derived from unstimulated CD4+ T cells sorted from spleen or lymph node cells, sampled before intestinal transplant. Here the CDR3 reads CATSRDRGETQYF. The CDR3 DNA reads TGTGCCACCAGCAGAGATCGAGGGGAGACCCAGTACTTC.